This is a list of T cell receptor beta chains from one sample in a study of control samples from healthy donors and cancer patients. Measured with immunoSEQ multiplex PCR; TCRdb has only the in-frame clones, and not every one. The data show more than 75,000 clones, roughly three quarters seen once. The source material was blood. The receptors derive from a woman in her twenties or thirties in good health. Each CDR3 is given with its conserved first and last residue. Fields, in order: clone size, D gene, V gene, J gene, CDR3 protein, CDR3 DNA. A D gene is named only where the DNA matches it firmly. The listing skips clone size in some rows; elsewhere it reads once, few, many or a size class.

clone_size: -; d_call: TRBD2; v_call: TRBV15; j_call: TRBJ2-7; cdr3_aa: CATSPLAGFGEQYF; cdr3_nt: TGTGCCACCAGCCCACTAGCGGGTTTCGGTGAGCAGTACTTC
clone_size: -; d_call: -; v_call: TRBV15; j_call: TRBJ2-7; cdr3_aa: CATSRGVQGYEQYF; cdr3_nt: TGTGCCACCAGCAGGGGGGTTCAAGGCTACGAGCAGTACTTC
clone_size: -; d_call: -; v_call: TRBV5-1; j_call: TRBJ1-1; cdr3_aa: CASSPLSGDTEAFF; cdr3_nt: TGCGCCAGCAGTCCCCTCTCTGGGGACACTGAAGCTTTCTTT
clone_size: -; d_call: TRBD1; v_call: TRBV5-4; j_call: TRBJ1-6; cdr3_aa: CASSLQGGQFNSPLHF; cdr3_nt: TGTGCCAGCAGCTTGCAAGGGGGACAGTTTAATTCACCCCTCCACTTT
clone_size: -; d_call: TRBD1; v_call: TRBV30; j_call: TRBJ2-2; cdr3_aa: CAWSVHRGTGELFF; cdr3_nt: TGTGCCTGGAGTGTACACAGGGGGACCGGGGAGCTGTTTTTT
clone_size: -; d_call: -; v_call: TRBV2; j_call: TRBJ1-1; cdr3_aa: CASSVHGNTEAFF; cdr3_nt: TGTGCCAGCAGCGTACACGGGAACACTGAAGCTTTCTTT
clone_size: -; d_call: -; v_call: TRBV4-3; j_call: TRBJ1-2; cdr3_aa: CASSQDYRDTYGYTF; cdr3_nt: TGCGCCAGCAGCCAAGATTACCGGGACACCTATGGCTACACCTTC
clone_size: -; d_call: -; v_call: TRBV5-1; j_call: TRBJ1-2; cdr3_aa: CAPAWNYGYTF; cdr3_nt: TGCGCCCCGGCATGGAACTATGGCTACACCTTC
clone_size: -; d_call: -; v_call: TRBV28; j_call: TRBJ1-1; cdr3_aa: CASGTQINTEAFF; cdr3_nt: TGTGCCAGCGGAACACAGATAAACACTGAAGCTTTCTTT
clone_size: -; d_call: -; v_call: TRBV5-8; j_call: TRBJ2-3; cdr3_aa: CASSLASRLDTQYF; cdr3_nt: TGTGCCAGCAGCTTGGCAAGCCGTCTGGATACGCAGTATTTT
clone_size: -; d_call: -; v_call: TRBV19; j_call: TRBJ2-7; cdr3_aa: CASSIKGAYEQYF; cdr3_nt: TGTGCCAGTAGTATAAAGGGGGCCTACGAGCAGTACTTC
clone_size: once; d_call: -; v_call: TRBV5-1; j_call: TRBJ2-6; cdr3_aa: CASSPYGGANVLTF; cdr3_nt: TGCGCCAGCAGCCCTTATGGTGGGGCCAACGTCCTGACTTTC
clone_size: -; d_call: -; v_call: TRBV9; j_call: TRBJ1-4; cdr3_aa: CASSGHRDDEKLFF; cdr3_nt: TGTGCCAGCAGCGGACACAGGGACGATGAAAAACTGTTTTTT
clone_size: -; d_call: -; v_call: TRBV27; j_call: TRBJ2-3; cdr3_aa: CASSLWGRIDTQYF; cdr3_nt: TGTGCCAGCAGTTTGTGGGGTCGGATAGATACGCAGTATTTT
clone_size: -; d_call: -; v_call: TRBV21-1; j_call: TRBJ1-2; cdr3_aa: CASSKEPGAYGYTF; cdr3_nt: TGTGCCAGCAGCAAAGAGCCAGGGGCCTATGGCTACACCTTC
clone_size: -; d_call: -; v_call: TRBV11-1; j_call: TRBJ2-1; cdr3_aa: CASSPRRHEQFF; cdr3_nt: TGTGCCAGCAGCCCTCGGAGGCATGAGCAGTTCTTC
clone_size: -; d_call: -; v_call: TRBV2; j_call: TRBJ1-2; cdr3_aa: CASSEAGPPGGYTF; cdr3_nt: TGTGCCAGCAGTGAAGCGGGGCCACCGGGGGGCTACACCTTC
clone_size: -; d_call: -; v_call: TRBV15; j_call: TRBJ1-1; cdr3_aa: CATSGGGPGRGTEAFF; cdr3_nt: TGTGCCACCAGCGGGGGGGGGCCCGGCAGGGGCACTGAAGCTTTCTTT
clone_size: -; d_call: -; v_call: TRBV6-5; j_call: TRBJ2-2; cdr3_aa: CASSPGFANTGELFF; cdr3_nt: TGTGCCAGCAGTCCAGGGTTCGCGAACACCGGGGAGCTGTTTTTT
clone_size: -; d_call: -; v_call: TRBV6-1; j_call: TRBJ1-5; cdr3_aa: CASSDLWGNQPQHF; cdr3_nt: TGTGCCAGCAGTGATCTCTGGGGGAATCAGCCCCAGCATTTT
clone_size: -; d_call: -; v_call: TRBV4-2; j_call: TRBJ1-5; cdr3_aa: CASRPGQSSNQPQHF; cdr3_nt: TGTGCCAGCAGACCTGGACAGTCGAGCAATCAGCCCCAGCATTTT
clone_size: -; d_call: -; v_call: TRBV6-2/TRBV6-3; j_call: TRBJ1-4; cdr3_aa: CASSTPRGANLYEKLFF; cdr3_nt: TGTGCCAGCAGTACCCCGCGCGGGGCGAATTTATATGAAAAACTGTTTTTT
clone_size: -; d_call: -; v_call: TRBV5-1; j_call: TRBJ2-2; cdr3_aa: CASSPDVSGELFF; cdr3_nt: TGCGCCAGCAGCCCGGATGTCTCCGGGGAGCTGTTTTTT
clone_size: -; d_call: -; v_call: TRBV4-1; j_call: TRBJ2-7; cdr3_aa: CASSLLAAGSYEQYF; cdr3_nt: TGCGCCAGCAGCCTCCTCGCTGCCGGGTCCTACGAGCAGTACTTC
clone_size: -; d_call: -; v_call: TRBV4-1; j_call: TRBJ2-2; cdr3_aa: CASSQDGNSTGGRGTGELFF; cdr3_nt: TGCGCCAGCAGCCAAGATGGTAATAGTACTGGGGGACGGGGCACCGGGGAGCTGTTTTTT
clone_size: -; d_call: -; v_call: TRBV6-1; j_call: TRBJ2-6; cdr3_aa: CASSELRGSGANVLTF; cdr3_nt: TGTGCCAGCAGTGAACTAAGGGGCTCTGGGGCCAACGTCCTGACTTTC
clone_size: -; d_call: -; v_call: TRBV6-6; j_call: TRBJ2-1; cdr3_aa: CASRSDASYNEQFF; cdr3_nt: TGTGCCAGCAGGTCCGATGCCTCCTACAATGAGCAGTTCTTC
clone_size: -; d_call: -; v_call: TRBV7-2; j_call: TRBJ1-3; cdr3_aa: CASSLGDALGNTIYF; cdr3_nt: TGTGCCAGCAGCTTAGGGGACGCCCTGGGAAACACCATATATTTT
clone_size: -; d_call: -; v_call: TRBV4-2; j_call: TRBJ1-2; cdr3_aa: CASSQEGRSPGYTF; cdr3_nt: TGTGCCAGCAGCCAAGAGGGCAGATCCCCTGGCTACACCTTC
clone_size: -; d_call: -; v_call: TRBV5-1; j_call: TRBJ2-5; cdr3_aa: CASSLEGLQQETQYF; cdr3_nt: TGCGCCAGCAGCTTGGAAGGTCTACAGCAAGAGACCCAGTACTTC
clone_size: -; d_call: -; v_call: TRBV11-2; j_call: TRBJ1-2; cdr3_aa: CASSLGGGYGYTF; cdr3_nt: TGTGCCAGCAGCTTAGGGGGAGGGTATGGCTACACCTTC
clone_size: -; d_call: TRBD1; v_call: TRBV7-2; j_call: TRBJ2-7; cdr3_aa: CASSPPRDRDYEQYF; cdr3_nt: TGTGCCAGCAGCCCCCCCCGGGACAGGGATTACGAGCAGTACTTC
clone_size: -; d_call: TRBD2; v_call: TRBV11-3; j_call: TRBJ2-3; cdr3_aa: CASSPPGTSGGVTQYF; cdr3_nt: TGTGCCAGCAGCCCCCCCGGGACTAGCGGGGGAGTTACGCAGTATTTT
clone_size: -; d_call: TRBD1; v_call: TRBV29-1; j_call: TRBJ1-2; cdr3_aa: CSAIGTGHYYGYTF; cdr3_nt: TGCAGCGCTATAGGGACAGGTCATTACTATGGCTACACCTTC
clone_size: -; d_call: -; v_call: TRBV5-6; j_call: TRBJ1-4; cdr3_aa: CASSLRNGPRPTNEKLFF; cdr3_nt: TGTGCCAGCAGCTTGAGAAACGGCCCCAGGCCCACTAATGAAAAACTGTTTTTT
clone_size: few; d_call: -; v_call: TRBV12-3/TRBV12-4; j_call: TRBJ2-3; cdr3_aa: CASSWKGSDTQYF; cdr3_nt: TGTGCCAGCAGTTGGAAGGGATCAGATACGCAGTATTTT
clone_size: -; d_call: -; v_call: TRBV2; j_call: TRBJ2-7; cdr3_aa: CASSEAQGPFAEQYF; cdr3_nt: TGTGCCAGCAGTGAAGCACAGGGTCCCTTCGCCGAGCAGTACTTC
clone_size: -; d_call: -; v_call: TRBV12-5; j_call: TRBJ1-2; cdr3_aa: CASPGGDTF; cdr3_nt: TGTGCTAGTCCGGGCGGGGACACCTTC
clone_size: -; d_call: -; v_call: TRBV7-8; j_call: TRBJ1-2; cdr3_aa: CASSQGTYGYTF; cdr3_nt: TGTGCCAGCAGCCAGGGGACCTATGGCTACACCTTC
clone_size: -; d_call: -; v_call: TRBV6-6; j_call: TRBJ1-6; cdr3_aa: CASSPLEGTNSPLHF; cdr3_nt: TGTGCCAGCAGCCCCTTGGAGGGGACGAATTCACCCCTCCACTTT